Below are 13 T cell receptor beta chains sequenced from a single sample in a study of blood T cells in healthy people across ages. Together with a sample-barcoded 5' primer, a J-beta primer mix was included in a second PCR lasting about 7 to 11 cycles. TCRdb itself ran the 5' RACE reads through MiXCR, one entry per CDR3 protein. Seen here are hundreds of thousands of distinct CDR3 sequences, about 61% observed once, and the top ten hold 25% to 30%. The sample taken for sequencing was blood. These receptors all come from a man aged 35 to 55 in good health.

The V gene is TRBV10-3, the J gene TRBJ1-5, with a weak D call TRBD1 (5 bases). The CDR3 is made up of 13 amino acids. With 11 bases removed from V and 3 bases from J, the gap between germline ends came to 14 bases. Germline CDR1 reads ENHRY; CDR2 reads SYGVKD. DNA of the CDR3: TGTGCCTCCGCCGACAGCAACAATCAGCCCCAGCATTTT. Translating gives CASADSNNQPQHF.

V usage is TRBV4-3 and J usage is TRBJ2-5, with D perhaps matching TRBD1 or TRBD2 (6 bases each). Trimming left V 1 base short and J 11 bases short, with 20 bases between. This CDR3 spans 15 amino acids. Per the germline V gene, CDR1 is LGHNA and CDR2 is YSLEER. In DNA form, the CDR3 reads TGCGCCAGCAGCCAAGGAGTAGGGGGAGGAGGAGAGCAGTACTTC. It translates to CASSQGVGGGGEQYF.

A few counts support this clonotype. V gene TRBV10-3 combines with J gene TRBJ1-1; a possible D gene is TRBD1 (5 bases). The CDR3 totals 14 residues. CDR1 and CDR2 (germline): ENHRY, SYGVKD. Deletions cut 7 bases from V and 1 base from J, with 13 bases between. CDR3 protein: CAITSLRGNTEAFF. CDR3 coding DNA: TGTGCCATCACCTCGTTGAGGGGGAACACTGAAGCTTTCTTT.

The chain combines TRBV7-9 with TRBJ1-2; 7 bases align to TRBD1. Germline CDR1 is SEHNR and CDR2 is FQNEAQ (reference sequence). After removal of 10 bases from V and 7 bases from J, the junction contained 9 bases not matched to a gene. The length of the CDR3 is 12 residues. The CDR3 spells CAITVTGIGYTF. As DNA, the CDR3 is TGTGCCATAACTGTGACAGGGATTGGCTACACCTTC.

This chain joins TRBV20-1 and TRBJ1-1; no clear D. CDR3 length: 13 residues. In germline, CDR1 is DFQATT, CDR2 SNEGSKA (reference sequence). Trimming left V 6 bases short and J 4 bases short, with 15 bases between. In nucleotides, the CDR3 is TGCAGTGCCGTTATCGGGGAAGGCACTGAAGCTTTCTTT. This sequence encodes CSAVIGEGTEAFF.

This clonotype has a handful of counts. The V and J genes are TRBV4-3 and TRBJ2-1; 8 bases align to TRBD2. V was clipped by 3 bases and J by 6 bases; unmatched bases: 22. The CDR3 covers 20 residues. Germline-derived CDR1 and CDR2 are LGHNA and YSLEER. DNA of the CDR3: TGCGCCAGCAGCCAGTTGGGGGCCGTCCCGGGACTAGGACCAGGCAATGAGCAGTTCTTC. Translation gives CASSQLGAVPGLGPGNEQFF.

This chain links TRBV29-1 with TRBJ2-7; 7 bases are shared with TRBD2. CDR3 length equals 11 residues. Per germline, CDR1 SQVTM and CDR2 ANQGSEA. V shed 6 bases and J 7 bases; nucleotides not matched to a gene: 6. As DNA, the CDR3 is TGCAGCGTGGGGGGGAGTGGGGAGCAGTACTTC. This sequence encodes CSVGGSGEQYF.

The chain is built from TRBV20-1 and TRBJ1-2, with a weak D call TRBD1 (6 bases). The CDR3 sequence is 13 residues long. V lost 6 bases to trimming and J lost 4 bases, with 15 bases between them. Germline CDR1 reads DFQATT; CDR2 reads SNEGSKA (reference sequence). The CDR3 spells CSASGRGSYGYTF. The CDR3 DNA reads TGCAGTGCATCGGGCAGGGGCAGCTATGGCTACACCTTC.

The gene calls are TRBV5-1 and TRBJ2-1; 14 bases map to TRBD2. The germline V gene has CDR1 SGHRS and CDR2 YFSETQ. The J segment lost 8 bases and the V segment lost 1 base, leaving 17 bases of the junction unmatched. This CDR3 is 20 amino acids long. CDR3 sequence reads: CASSLMRVGPGLAGVYEQFF. CDR3 coding DNA: TGCGCCAGCAGCTTGATGAGGGTGGGGCCGGGACTAGCGGGAGTTTATGAGCAGTTCTTC.

The rearrangement joins TRBV28 to TRBJ2-3; possibly TRBD1 for D (6 bases). The ends were cut back, 4 bases at V and 9 bases at J, with 20 bases in the middle. There are 15 residues in the CDR3. The germline V gene has CDR1 MDHEN and CDR2 SYDVKM. Written as DNA, the CDR3 is TGTGCCAGCAGTTCCAGGGGTAGATGGGGCGGGACGCAGTATTTT. It is translated as CASSSRGRWGGTQYF.

There are a few counts of this clonotype. The V and J genes are TRBV29-1 and TRBJ2-1; 7 bases are shared with TRBD2. The CDR3 consists of 14 residues. Trimming removed 6 bases from V and 7 bases from J; junction bases left unmatched: 12. CDR1 is SQVTM and CDR2 is ANQGSEA in the germline V gene. CDR3 DNA sequence: TGCAGCGTGAGACTAGCCCGGGAGTGGAATGAGCAGTTCTTC. This encodes CSVRLAREWNEQFF.

The chain employs TRBV7-2 and TRBJ1-5; D ambiguous. Germline lookup yields CDR1 SGHTA and CDR2 FQGNSA. Trimming pared 1 base from V and 1 base from J, leaving 11 bases between. The CDR3 contains 16 residues. The CDR3 nucleotides are TGTGCCAGCAGCTTAGTGGCGGACGAAAGCAATCAGCCCCAGCATTTT. It encodes CASSLVADESNQPQHF.

The table lists this clonotype with a count of one. V usage is TRBV27 and J usage is TRBJ2-7; D not resolved. From germline, CDR1 is MNHEY and CDR2 SMNVEV (reference sequence). This CDR3 is 14 amino acids long. V dropped 0 bases and J dropped 2 bases, with 8 bases sitting between them. As DNA, the CDR3 is TGTGCCAGCAGTTTATCTGGGCAAGCCTACGAGCAGTACTTC. Protein: CASSLSGQAYEQYF.